The 26 T cell receptor beta chains in this list originate from one sample, sequenced in a study of regulatory T cells in long-lasting Graves disease. The time point denotes: newly diagnosed GD, antithyroid drugs for less than 3 months. The authors made the TCR library using RNA they extracted from PBMCs. The TCR beta library used iRepertoire HTBI primers with Arm-PCR amplification of CDR3. TCRdb reprocessed the multiplex PCR reads via MiXCR and lists one record per CDR3 protein. In the table there are 530,000 or so distinct CDR3 sequences, roughly 14% of which are singletons. The same specimen was also included in a second study, on T cells in Graves' hyperthyroidism and ophthalmopathy.

This specimen consisted of peripheral blood mononuclear cells (PBMCs), obtained at new diagnosis, from a patient treated with antithyroid drugs. These receptor sequences come from a young man with Graves disease.

The chain carries TRBV5-1 and TRBJ1-6, with D unclear. V lost 0 bases and J 10 bases, leaving 17 bases between the germline ends. This CDR3 has 16 residues. CDR1 SGHRS and CDR2 YFSETQ come from the germline V gene. The CDR3 protein is CASSLAPTRMGSPLHF. The CDR3 bases are TGCGCCAGCAGCTTGGCCCCGACACGTATGGGGTCACCCCTCCACTTT.

The chain couples TRBV20-1 to TRBJ2-7; TRBD2 is a possible D gene (6 bases). The CDR3 runs to 12 residues. Germline CDR1 DFQATT, CDR2 SNEGSKA (reference sequence). Trimming stripped 4 bases from V and 4 bases from J, with 11 bases between. CDR3 region: CSATPGGYEQYF. CDR3 DNA: TGCAGTGCTACCCCTGGGGGGTACGAGCAGTACTTC.

The table lists this clonotype with a count of one. A much larger clone lies one base from this, so it may be a read error. This sequence joins TRBV18 and TRBJ1-1, with D tentatively TRBD1 (5 bases). Per the germline V gene, CDR1 is KGHSH and CDR2 is LQKENI. The length of the CDR3 is 14 residues. The ends were cut back, 5 bases at V and 5 bases at J, with 15 bases in the middle. The CDR3 loop is CASSSRQGGTEAFF. CDR3 DNA: TGTGCCAGCTCATCACGCCAGGGAGGGACTGAAGCTTTCTTT.

This clonotype was counted ten times or more. The J gene is TRBJ2-2, the V gene TRBV9; the match to TRBD2 covers 9 bases. This CDR3 has 16 amino acids. Germline CDR1 and CDR2: SGDLS and YYNGEE. V dropped 2 bases and J dropped 1; count of bases not matched to a gene: 3. DNA of the CDR3: TGTGCCAGCAGCGTCGGCGGGGGGGTGAACACCGGGGAGCTGTTTTTT. Translated: CASSVGGGVNTGELFF.

This clonotype was counted ten times or more. The chain employs TRBV2 and TRBJ2-5; possible D gene TRBD1, 6 bases. Germline CDR1 reads SNHLY; CDR2 reads FYNNEI. The CDR3 runs 15 residues. Trimming removed 2 bases at V and 5 bases at J, with 15 bases between. The CDR3 DNA sequence: TGTGCCAGCAGTGAAAGTGCAGGGGTGATGGAGACCCAGTACTTC. Amino acids: CASSESAGVMETQYF.

The chain combines TRBV7-3 with TRBJ2-5; 8 bases line up with TRBD2. Germline lookup yields CDR1 SGHTA and CDR2 FQGTGA. After removal of 2 bases from V and 5 bases from J, the junction contained 7 bases not matched to a gene. The CDR3 sequence is 15 residues long. The CDR3: CASSLGSGSLETQYF. CDR3 DNA sequence: TGTGCCAGCAGCTTAGGAAGCGGGAGTTTGGAGACCCAGTACTTC.

This clonotype was detected many times. This chain uses TRBV7-9 with TRBJ2-1, with 10 bases identical to TRBD2. The J segment lost 6 bases and the V segment lost 5 bases, leaving 19 bases of the junction unmatched. From germline, CDR1 is SEHNR and CDR2 FQNEAQ (reference sequence). The CDR3 covers 19 residues. The CDR3 DNA reads TGTGCCAGCAGCCGTTTATTATCGGCTAGCGGGAGAAAGGGCAATGAGCAGTTCTTC. This gives the protein CASSRLLSASGRKGNEQFF.

There are many counts of this clonotype. V is TRBV12-3 or TRBV12-4 and J is TRBJ2-1, with a weak D call TRBD2 (5 bases). The tail of the sequence fits TRBJ2-5 better, so the J call may be wrong. The CDR3 runs 14 residues. CDR3 in DNA: TGTGCCAGCAGTTTAAAACGGGAATCGGAGACCCAGTACTTC. The encoded protein is CASSLKRESETQYF.

This clonotype was observed at least ten times. V usage is TRBV20-1 and J usage is TRBJ2-1; D remains unclear. V lost 0 bases, J lost 4 bases, and 13 bases lay in between. The CDR3 runs to 15 residues. CDR1 and CDR2 from the germline V gene are DFQATT and SNEGSKA (reference sequence). DNA for the CDR3: TGCAGTGCTAGAGATGGGCGCCCCCAATACAATGAGCAGTTCTTC. The encoded protein is CSARDGRPQYNEQFF.

Many counts were recorded for this clonotype. The chain recombines TRBV27 with TRBJ2-5, with 8 bases lining up with TRBD1. Looked up from germline, CDR1 is MNHEY and CDR2 is SMNVEV (reference sequence). The V gene end was trimmed by 7 bases and the J gene end by 5 bases; junction bases not matched to a gene: 9. CDR3 length: 14 residues. CDR3 loop: CASKVDRGWETQYF. In DNA form, the CDR3 reads TGTGCCAGCAAGGTCGACAGGGGATGGGAGACCCAGTACTTC.

This clonotype was picked up a small number of times. This chain uses TRBV6-1 with TRBJ2-3, with D maybe TRBD2 (6 bases). CDR3 length equals 18 residues. Germline lookup yields CDR1 MNHNS and CDR2 SASEGT. Between the trimmed V and J ends, which lost 5 bases and 2 bases, there was a span of 23 bases. The CDR3 DNA reads TGTGCCAGCAGTACGGGACGACTAGGTTTGCGGGACACAGATACGCAGTATTTT. Amino acids: CASSTGRLGLRDTDTQYF.

This clonotype was seen at least ten times. This sequence joins TRBV5-1 and TRBJ2-7; D uncertain. The CDR3 contains 14 residues. Germline lookup yields CDR1 SGHRS and CDR2 YFSETQ. Trimming cost V 4 bases and J 1 base, with 12 bases left between them. CDR3: CASSRDTSSYEQYF. The CDR3 DNA reads as TGCGCCAGCAGCCGCGATACTTCTTCCTACGAGCAGTACTTC. The whole variable domain, filled in from reference TRBV5-1 and TRBJ2-7, reads KAGVTQTPRYLIKTRGQQVTLSCSPISGHRSVSWYQQTPGQGLQFLFEYFSETQRNKGNFPGRFSGRQFSNSRSEMNVSTLELGDSALYLCASSRDTSSYEQYFGPGTRLTVT.

In this sample, this clonotype turned up many times. This chain joins TRBV30 and TRBJ1-4; D is undetermined. V shed 4 bases and J shed 5 bases, with 11 bases lying between them. The CDR3 consists of 13 residues. The V gene's germline CDR1 is GTSNPN and CDR2 SVGIG (reference sequence). The CDR3 DNA reads TGTGCCTGGAATAAGGGCCGAAATGAAAAACTGTTTTTT. Protein sequence: CAWNKGRNEKLFF.

The gene calls are TRBV7-2 and TRBJ2-7; possible D gene TRBD2, 6 bases. Trimming pared 5 bases from V and 4 bases from J, leaving 15 bases between. CDR1 and CDR2 (germline): SGHTA, FQGNSA. The length of the CDR3 is 14 residues. The CDR3, as DNA: TGTGCCAGCAGCGAGGGTAGCGGCATGTACGAGCAGTACTTC. Its translation: CASSEGSGMYEQYF.

The chain employs TRBV3-1 and TRBJ2-7, with 11 bases fitting TRBD2. CDR1 LGHDT and CDR2 YNNKEL come from the germline V gene (reference sequence). V lost 6 bases, J lost 6 bases, and 4 bases stayed unmatched. CDR3 length: 13 residues. DNA of the CDR3: TGTGCCAGCAGATCCGGGACTAGCGGCGAGCAGTACTTC. Translated, it gives CASRSGTSGEQYF.

This clonotype was counted only a few times. The chain uses TRBV7-9 and TRBJ2-7; perhaps TRBD2 as D (5 bases). Germline assignment: CDR1 SEHNR and CDR2 FQNEAQ (reference sequence). V was shortened by 7 bases and J by 4 bases, with 11 bases between the two germline ends. This CDR3 comprises 12 residues. CDR3 bases: TGTGCCAGCACCGGACTGGAGTACGAGCAGTACTTC. This gives the protein CASTGLEYEQYF. Looking up the rest from reference TRBV7-9 and TRBJ2-7 gives the full variable domain: DTGVSQNPRHKITKRGQNVTFRCDPISEHNRLYWYRQTLGQGPEFLTYFQNEAQLEKSRLLSDRFSAERPKGSFSTLEIQRTEQGDSAMYLCASTGLEYEQYFGPGTRLTVT.

The chain combines TRBV10-2 with TRBJ2-5; maybe TRBD1 (6 bases). Per the germline V gene, CDR1 is WSHSY and CDR2 is SAAADI. The CDR3 has 12 amino acids. The ends were cut back, 3 bases at V and 9 bases at J, with 11 bases in the middle. The CDR3 spells CASSEPGAAQYF. The CDR3 nucleotides read TGCGCCAGCAGTGAACCAGGGGCGGCCCAGTACTTC.

This clonotype was seen many times. The chain links TRBV12-3 or TRBV12-4 to TRBJ2-7; no clear D gene. The CDR3 runs to 13 residues. The germline V and J ends were trimmed by 4 bases and 5 bases, with 12 bases remaining between them. The CDR3, as DNA: TGTGCCAGCAGTTCTGGCCTAGTCAACGAGCAGTACTTC. This translates into CASSSGLVNEQYF.

As regards this clonotype: Lacking the conserved final phenylalanine or tryptophan, this CDR3 likely reflects a read error. The chain joins TRBV7-9 to TRBJ1-2; 7 nucleotides align to TRBD1. With 4 bases clipped from V and 8 bases from J, the junction kept 10 bases outside the gene matches. There are 14 residues in the CDR3. Germline CDR1 is SEHNR and CDR2 is FQNEAQ (reference sequence). CDR3 loop: CASSSSGIGGGYTL. The DNA for the CDR3 is TGTGCCAGCAGCTCCAGCGGGATAGGGGGCGGCTACACCCTC.

This clonotype came up many times. The rearrangement links TRBV2 to TRBJ2-7; 11 nucleotides match TRBD2. The trim removed 3 bases at V and 2 bases at J, leaving 0 bases unmatched. The CDR3 sequence is 14 residues long. The germline gives CDR1 SNHLY, CDR2 FYNNEI. The CDR3 coding sequence is TGTGCCAGCAGTGAGACTAGCGGGGCCTACGAGCAGTACTTC. Its protein is CASSETSGAYEQYF.

About this clonotype: Germline and junction disagree at one end, which may indicate a read error. The V gene is TRBV25-1, the J gene TRBJ2-3; the D gene is possibly TRBD2 (7 bases). This CDR3 spans 16 amino acids. From germline, CDR1 is MGHDK and CDR2 SYGVNS. The CDR3 sequence: CASRRGGWAATSERYF. CDR3 sequence (DNA): TGTGCCAGCAGGAGGGGGGGTTGGGCAGCTACCTCCGAGCGGTACTTC.

This clonotype was picked up many times. The gene calls are TRBV11-2 and TRBJ1-2, with D tentatively TRBD1 (5 bases). This CDR3 region has 13 residues. Trimming shortened V by 7 bases and J by 3 bases, and 12 bases separated the two germline ends. Germline CDR1 and CDR2: SGHAT and FQNNGV. The DNA of the CDR3 is TGTGCCAGCAACCAGGGCCTAGACTATGGCTACACCTTC. Its protein product is CASNQGLDYGYTF. The entire variable domain, with the rest obtained from reference TRBV11-2 and TRBJ1-2, is as follows: EAGVAQSPRYKIIEKRQSVAFWCNPISGHATLYWYQQILGQGPKLLIQFQNNGVVDDSQLPKDRFSAERLKGVDSTLKIQPAKLEDSAVYLCASNQGLDYGYTFGSGTRLTVV.

This clonotype was counted at least ten times. V and J are TRBV20-1 and TRBJ2-1; D is uncertain. The V end lost 0 bases, the J end lost 12 bases, and 18 bases lay between the germline ends. The length of the CDR3 is 14 residues. Germline V CDR1 and CDR2: DFQATT, SNEGSKA (reference sequence). CDR3 sequence reads: CSARDPRTGSVQFF. CDR3 sequence (DNA): TGCAGTGCTAGAGATCCTAGGACGGGCAGCGTGCAGTTCTTC.

In this sample, this clonotype turned up a few times. J is TRBJ2-7 and V is TRBV15, with D uncertain. The V gene's germline CDR1 is LNHNV and CDR2 YYDKDF (reference sequence). The CDR3 sequence is 11 residues long. Trimming shortened V by 3 bases and J by 4 bases, and 4 bases separated the two germline ends. CDR3 bases: TGTGCCACCAGCAGTAAATACGAGCAGTACTTC. Translated, it gives CATSSKYEQYF.

The chain is built from TRBV30 and TRBJ2-3, with 15 bases fitting TRBD2. Germline loops: CDR1 GTSNPN, CDR2 SVGIG (reference sequence). This CDR3 contains 15 residues. V dropped 1 base and J dropped 8; count of bases not matched to a gene: 4. The CDR3 reads CAWSAGLAGGPTQYF. For the CDR3, the DNA is TGTGCCTGGAGTGCCGGACTAGCGGGAGGGCCTACGCAGTATTTT.

In this sample, this clonotype turned up a few times. This rearrangement joins TRBV20-1 to TRBJ1-5; 7 bases line up with TRBD1. Germline V CDR1 and CDR2: DFQATT, SNEGSKA (reference sequence). There are 13 residues in the CDR3. V trimming: 4 bases; J trimming: 6 bases; junction bases outside the gene matches: 6. CDR3 DNA: TGCAGTGCTACGGCAGGGGGAAGTCAGCCCCAGCATTTT. Translation: CSATAGGSQPQHF.